This TCR beta chain was identified in a study of T cells in Graves' hyperthyroidism and ophthalmopathy. This clonotype was detected a few times. Antigen unknown. Study-wide points: Most thyroid clonotypes with frequency above 0.001 were detected in blood.

What was amplified from RNA transcripts were TCR beta CDR3 regions. Using the HTBI primer set, a first-round RT-PCR was run on the TCR CDR3. MiXCR, run by TCRdb on the multiplex PCR reads, gives a single entry per CDR3 protein. Of 640,000 or so distinct CDR3 sequences listed, about 14% are singletons. The CDR3 loop spans 14 amino acids. Trimming cost V 6 bases and J 5 bases, with 16 bases left between them. Germline V gives CDR1 MNHEY, CDR2 SVGEGT. This TCR came from a woman aged 35 to 49 with Graves' ophthalmopathy. The sample taken for sequencing was blood. The V gene is TRBV6-2 or TRBV6-3, the J gene TRBJ2-5; the D gene is possibly TRBD2 (6 bases). CDR3 nucleotide sequence: TGTGCCAGCAGAGGGACTCTCCCGGGGGAGACCCAGTACTTC. Its translation: CASRGTLPGETQYF.